One and the same sample provided the 15 T cell receptor beta chains below, sequenced in a study of PD-L1 blockade in urothelial cancer (dated by TCRdb to about 2017). Receptor amplification or capture employed the immunoSEQ multiplex PCR assay. TCRdb limited this immuneACCESS table to in-frame rearrangements with V and J called. A share of clones is missing; checked studies link under half to unresolved V genes, and the rest is unexplained. Counted in this sample were about 49,000 clones; approximately 85% of them appeared once. More than 9% of the sample lies in the top ten. The time point label here, explained by the study, means: pretreatment peripheral blood. The sample in question was PBMCs, obtained around atezolizumab (anti-PD-L1) treatment. The receptors here all came from a man between 65 and 80 years old with urothelial cancer.

This clone came up once. V usage is TRBV6-1 and J usage is TRBJ2-7; 8 positions agree with TRBD2. V shed 5 bases and J 6 bases; nucleotides not matched to a gene: 9. The CDR3 length is 14 residues. CDR1 is MNHNS, CDR2 SASEGT, per germline. For the CDR3, the DNA is TGTGCCAGCAGTCCAGCGGGAGTGCCTCCCGAGCAGTACTTC. It is translated as CASSPAGVPPEQYF.

The chain joins TRBV6-7 to TRBJ2-7; D ambiguous. TRBV6-7 is sorted into the ORF group, with uncertain function. Trimming cost V 0 bases and J 5 bases, with 14 bases left between them. The CDR3 covers 15 residues. The chain's CDR3 is CASSYSGGLVHEQYF. CDR3 coding DNA: TGTGCCAGCAGTTACTCTGGCGGATTGGTACACGAGCAGTACTTC.

The chain recombines TRBV6-5 with TRBJ2-7, with 7 nucleotides matching TRBD2. V shed 1 base and J 6 bases; nucleotides not matched to a gene: 9. Looked up from germline, CDR1 is MNHEY and CDR2 is SVGAGI. This CDR3 contains 15 residues. The CDR3 DNA reads TGTGCCAGCAGTTACTTGGACCGGGACTACAGCGAGCAGTACTTC. This codes for CASSYLDRDYSEQYF.

In its sample, this clone was seen once. The chain has TRBV30 and TRBJ1-5, with 8 bases matching TRBD1. Looked up from germline, CDR1 is GTSNPN and CDR2 is SVGIG (reference sequence). With 3 bases clipped from V and 6 bases from J, the junction kept 4 bases outside the gene matches. The CDR3 covers 13 residues. CDR3 residues: CAWSRQGAQPQHF. In DNA form, the CDR3 reads TGTGCCTGGAGCAGGCAGGGGGCTCAGCCCCAGCATTTT.

This chain connects TRBV7-9 to TRBJ1-1; 11 bases map to TRBD1. This CDR3 contains 15 residues. The J segment lost 6 bases and the V segment lost 0 bases, leaving 3 bases of the junction unmatched. Per germline, CDR1 SEHNR and CDR2 FQNEAQ (reference sequence). The CDR3 loop is CASSLAGTGGAEAFF. In DNA, the CDR3 is TGTGCCAGCAGCTTAGCCGGGACAGGGGGAGCTGAAGCTTTCTTT.

The chain employs TRBV28 and TRBJ2-3; 7 positions agree with TRBD1. Germline V gene data show CDR1 as MDHEN and CDR2 as SYDVKM. The CDR3 covers 15 residues. Trimming cost V 2 bases and J 5 bases; bases outside gene matches: 7. The DNA of the CDR3 is TGTGCCAGCAGTTTAAATAGAGGGGGCCGAGATACGCAGTATTTT. Translating gives CASSLNRGGRDTQYF.

The chain combines TRBV11-3 with TRBJ2-3; possible D gene TRBD2, 6 bases. Germline V gene sequence: CDR1 SGHNT, CDR2 YENEEA. This CDR3 region has 18 residues. The V end lost 5 bases, the J end lost 0 bases, and 21 bases lay between the germline ends. CDR3 DNA sequence: TGTGCCAGCAGCCCCGGGGTAGCGGACATCACTAGCACAGATACGCAGTATTTT. It yields the protein CASSPGVADITSTDTQYF.

The gene calls are TRBV6-5 and TRBJ1-5; 7 positions agree with TRBD1. The CDR3 is 13 amino acids. Germline V gene lookup returns CDR1 MNHEY and CDR2 SVGAGI. V gave up 6 bases and J gave up 7 bases; unmatched junction bases: 6. Here the CDR3 DNA reads TGTGCCAGCAGAACAGGGGAGTACCAGCCCCAGCATTTT. This sequence encodes CASRTGEYQPQHF.

V usage is TRBV6-5 and J usage is TRBJ2-7, with TRBD1 as a possible D gene (6 bases). This CDR3 comprises 13 residues. V was pared by 7 bases and J by 5 bases, with 15 bases between. Germline V lookup: CDR1 MNHEY, CDR2 SVGAGI. The CDR3 loop is CASISQGSHEQYF. As DNA, the CDR3 is TGTGCCAGCATATCACAGGGATCCCACGAGCAGTACTTC.

The V call is TRBV18, the J call TRBJ2-5; 14 nucleotides match TRBD2. Germline CDR1 KGHSH, CDR2 LQKENI. V shed 0 bases and J 1 base; nucleotides not matched to a gene: 4. The CDR3 covers 18 residues. The CDR3 nucleotides read TGTGCCAGCTCACCACCGAGGACTAGCGGGAGGATCCAAGAGACCCAGTACTTC. Protein product: CASSPPRTSGRIQETQYF.

This clone was recorded once. The rearrangement joins TRBV10-3 to TRBJ2-2; 7 positions agree with TRBD2. Germline lookup yields CDR1 ENHRY and CDR2 SYGVKD. The CDR3 is 17 residues long. The trim removed 8 bases at V and 6 bases at J, leaving 18 bases unmatched. The CDR3 reads CAISYVPGGGPSGELFF. In DNA, the CDR3 is TGTGCCATCTCTTACGTTCCGGGGGGAGGGCCCTCCGGGGAGCTGTTTTTT.

The rearrangement joins TRBV27 to TRBJ2-3; the match to TRBD2 covers 8 bases. The CDR3 is 14 residues long. J gave up 6 bases and V 5 bases, and 7 bases lay outside the gene matches. Germline lookup yields CDR1 MNHEY and CDR2 SMNVEV (reference sequence). CDR3 protein: CASSPGLASDTQYF. The DNA for the CDR3 is TGTGCCAGCAGTCCCGGACTAGCATCGGATACGCAGTATTTT.

The chain employs TRBV18 and TRBJ1-1; D gene ambiguous. Germline-derived CDR1 and CDR2 are KGHSH and LQKENI. This CDR3 has 14 amino acids. With 3 bases removed from V and 5 bases from J, the gap between germline ends came to 13 bases. This chain's CDR3 is CASSPAGRNTEAFF. Here the CDR3 DNA reads TGTGCCAGCTCACCCGCGGGCAGGAATACTGAAGCTTTCTTT.

The chain combines TRBV5-1 with TRBJ2-3; D may be TRBD2 (6 bases). Trimming removed 2 bases from V and 1 base from J, with 8 bases in between. The CDR3 is 14 amino acids. Germline CDR1 reads SGHRS; CDR2 reads YFSETQ. CDR3 in DNA: TGCGCCAGCAGCTTAGAGCGGGGCACAGATACGCAGTATTTT. It specifies CASSLERGTDTQYF.

This clone was seen once. This sequence joins TRBV4-1 and TRBJ1-5; TRBD1 aligns across 9 bases. Germline V gives CDR1 MGHRA, CDR2 YSYEKL. V dropped 4 bases and J dropped 5; count of bases not matched to a gene: 6. The CDR3 loop spans 15 amino acids. The CDR3 sequence: CASSPITGGHQPQHF. The DNA of the CDR3 is TGCGCCAGCAGCCCAATTACAGGGGGCCATCAGCCCCAGCATTTT.